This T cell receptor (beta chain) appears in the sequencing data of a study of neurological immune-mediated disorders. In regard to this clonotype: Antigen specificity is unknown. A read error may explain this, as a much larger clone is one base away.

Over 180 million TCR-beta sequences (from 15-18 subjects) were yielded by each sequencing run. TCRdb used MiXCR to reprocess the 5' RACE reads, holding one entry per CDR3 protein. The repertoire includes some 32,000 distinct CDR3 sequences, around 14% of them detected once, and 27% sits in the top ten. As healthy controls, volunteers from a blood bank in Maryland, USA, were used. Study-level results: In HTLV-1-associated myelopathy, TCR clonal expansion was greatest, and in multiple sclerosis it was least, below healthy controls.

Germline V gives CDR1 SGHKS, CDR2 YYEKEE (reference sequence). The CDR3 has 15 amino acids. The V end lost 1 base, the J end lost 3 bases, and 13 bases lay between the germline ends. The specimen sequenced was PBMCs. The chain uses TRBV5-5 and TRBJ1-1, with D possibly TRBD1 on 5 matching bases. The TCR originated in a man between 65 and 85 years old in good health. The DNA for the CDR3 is TGTGCCAGCAGCTTGTGGCGGGGGTCGGACACTGAAGCTTTCTTT. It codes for CASSLWRGSDTEAFF.